This T cell receptor beta chain came from a study of regulatory T cells in long-lasting Graves disease. This clonotype was found a few times. The antigen is unknown. Study results and caveats: It is possible that accuracy was reduced by the small size of the sample. Persistent disease showed a preference for TRBV28, TRBJ1-2 and TRBJ2-5. Persistent Graves' patients had lower TCR diversity than newly diagnosed ones.

Time point: persistent/refractory GD, antithyroid drugs over 5 years with positive TRAb. Scientists built the TCR library using RNA that was extracted from PBMCs. Patients all came to the study from an endocrinology department in Xi'an, China. Trimming took 3 bases from V and 3 from J, leaving 21 bases between them. CDR1 and CDR2 (germline): SGDLS, YYNGEE. There are 17 residues in the CDR3. Construction of TCR beta libraries relied on iRepertoire HTBI primers and on Arm-PCR targeting CDR3 regions. A single record per CDR3 protein comes from TCRdb applying MiXCR to the multiplex PCR reads. The sample holds 400,000 to 500,000 distinct CDR3 sequences, under 25% seen once.

The clonotype was recovered from a female donor with Graves disease. V usage is TRBV9 and J usage is TRBJ1-2; D remains unclear. Sequences were derived from peripheral blood mononuclear cells (PBMCs), sampled when the disease was refractory, from a patient treated with antithyroid drugs. The CDR3 here is CASSDPVQREGYYGYTF. The CDR3, as DNA: TGTGCCAGCAGCGATCCCGTCCAGCGGGAAGGATACTATGGCTACACCTTC.